The present TCR beta chain was sequenced within a study of neurological immune-mediated disorders. Across the study: The multiple sclerosis group of some 35 included roughly 31 relapsing-remitting and 3 secondary progressive patients.

Study-wide points: HTLV-1-associated myelopathy ranked highest for TCR clonal expansion and multiple sclerosis lowest, beneath healthy controls.

With 10-nucleotide random UMIs, 5'RACE was used to make the cDNA. TCRdb called the 5' RACE reads again in MiXCR, with one record for every CDR3 protein. The table shows approximately 82,000 distinct CDR3 sequences, with approximately 2.4% occurring only once. The J segment lost 6 bases and the V segment lost 5 bases, leaving 9 bases of the junction unmatched. Germline CDR1 and CDR2: MNHEY and SMNVEV (reference sequence). The CDR3 is made up of 16 amino acids. This clonotype was recorded at least ten times. Its specificity is not known. This clonotype was obtained from a woman in her twenties or thirties with multiple sclerosis. Sequences were obtained from PBMCs. This chain connects TRBV27 to TRBJ2-1, with 11 bases aligning to TRBD2. CDR3 DNA sequence: TGTGCCAGCAGTAAAAGGGTACTAGCGGGAGTCAATGAGCAGTTCTTC. This translates into CASSKRVLAGVNEQFF.